The 25 T cell receptor beta chains given below trace back to one sample, sequenced in a study of blood T cell repertoires in COVID-19. Clones were sequenced by immunoSEQ multiplex PCR, and TCRdb holds only the in-frame ones, with some missing. The repertoire has roughly 400,000 clones, around 90% of them found once; the top ten carry 0.6%. The sample comprised PBMCs or T cells enriched from blood (not recorded which). These receptor sequences come from a man aged 18 to 29 who had recovered from COVID-19.

J is TRBJ2-1 and V is TRBV11-2; the match to TRBD2 covers 11 bases. CDR1 and CDR2 from the germline V gene are SGHAT and FQNNGV. The CDR3 runs 15 residues. The trim removed 5 bases at V and 7 bases at J, leaving 7 bases unmatched. The CDR3 DNA is TGTGCCAGCAGCACGGGACTAGCGGAGGTAAATGAGCAGTTCTTC. Translating it yields CASSTGLAEVNEQFF.

V usage is TRBV5-1 and J usage is TRBJ2-6, with D possibly matching TRBD2 (6 bases). Trimming took 2 bases from V and 1 from J, leaving 7 bases between them. Germline lookup yields CDR1 SGHRS and CDR2 YFSETQ. There are 15 residues in the CDR3. The CDR3 DNA reads TGCGCCAGCAGCTTTGGGGGGTCTGGGGCCAACGTCCTGACTTTC. This encodes CASSFGGSGANVLTF.

This chain connects TRBV28 to TRBJ2-1; TRBD2 aligns across 13 bases. J gave up 8 bases and V 10 bases, and 17 bases lay outside the gene matches. CDR3 length: 17 residues. Germline V lookup: CDR1 MDHEN, CDR2 SYDVKM. DNA for the CDR3: TGTGCCACCAGATCCGTCGGACTAGCGGGAGTTAGGGATGAGCAGTTCTTC. It translates to CATRSVGLAGVRDEQFF.

This chain connects TRBV5-1 to TRBJ2-1; D perhaps matches TRBD2 (7 bases). Germline CDR1 and CDR2: SGHRS and YFSETQ. Deletions cut 4 bases from V and 7 bases from J, with 27 bases between. This CDR3 is built from 18 residues. The CDR3: CASSQNPGGGRWVNEQFF. The DNA for the CDR3 is TGCGCCAGCAGCCAAAACCCCGGGGGCGGGAGATGGGTGAATGAGCAGTTCTTC.

A word on this clone: A read error may produce the germline difference seen at one junction end. This CDR3 is CASSLEAESSYNEQFF. DNA of the CDR3: TGTGCCAGTAGTTTAGAAGCGGAGAGCTCCTACAATGAGCAGTTCTTC. This sequence joins TRBV19 and TRBJ2-1; D may be TRBD2 (5 bases). The CDR3 has 16 amino acids. The germline V gene encodes CDR1 LNHDA and CDR2 SQIVND (reference sequence).

This chain joins TRBV10-3 and TRBJ2-7; 14 nucleotides match TRBD2. This CDR3 comprises 15 residues. CDR1 is ENHRY and CDR2 is SYGVKD in the germline V gene. Trimming at V came to 6 bases and at J to 2 bases, leaving 3 bases not matched to a gene. The CDR3 is CAIREGLAGAYEQYF. CDR3 DNA: TGTGCCATCAGGGAGGGACTAGCGGGAGCCTACGAGCAGTACTTC.

The chain is built from TRBV10-3 and TRBJ1-3, with 7 bases fitting TRBD1. This CDR3 has 17 amino acids. The junction had 11 bases not matched to a gene; V was cut back by 2 bases and J by 4 bases. Germline assignment: CDR1 ENHRY and CDR2 SYGVKD. The CDR3 DNA reads TGTGCCATCAGTGAGAAGGAAGGGGGCGAGCCCGGAAACACCATATATTTT. It specifies CAISEKEGGEPGNTIYF.

The genes are TRBV7-9 and TRBJ1-2; 9 bases agree with TRBD1. The CDR3 sequence is 15 residues long. Germline CDR1 SEHNR, CDR2 FQNEAQ (reference sequence). J was trimmed by 7 bases and V by 5 bases; bases with no gene match: 11. The CDR3 bases are TGTGCCAGCAGCCACAAGGGGACAGGGAGCAGTGGCTACACCTTC. Its translation is CASSHKGTGSSGYTF.

The chain recombines TRBV29-1 with TRBJ1-1, with TRBD1 identical over 7 bases. The ends lost 3 bases at V and 8 bases at J; junction bases unmatched: 12. The CDR3 totals 14 residues. Per the germline V gene, CDR1 is SQVTM and CDR2 is ANQGSEA. In nucleotides, the CDR3 is TGCAGCGTTGAGCCGGGACAGCTCTTCGAGGAAGCTTTCTTT. This sequence encodes CSVEPGQLFEEAFF.

The genes are TRBV24-1 and TRBJ2-5, with TRBD1 identical over 7 bases. Trimming at V came to 5 bases and at J to 1 base, leaving 6 bases not matched to a gene. The CDR3 sequence is 15 residues long. Germline lookup yields CDR1 KGHDR and CDR2 SFDVKD. Here the CDR3 DNA reads TGTGCCACCAGTGTAGGGGACAGCCTCCAAGAGACCCAGTACTTC. It yields the protein CATSVGDSLQETQYF.

The chain employs TRBV2 and TRBJ2-3; D not certain. V dropped 6 bases and J dropped 1 base, with 11 bases sitting between them. Germline CDR1 and CDR2: SNHLY and FYNNEI. The CDR3 has 14 amino acids. Here the CDR3 reads CASRLNRGTDTQYF. Here the CDR3 DNA reads TGTGCCAGCAGATTGAATCGGGGCACAGATACGCAGTATTTT. Using reference TRBV2 and TRBJ2-3 for the parts outside the CDR3, the full variable domain is EPEVTQTPSHQVTQMGQEVILRCVPISNHLYFYWYRQILGQKVEFLVSFYNNEISEKSEIFDDQFSVERPDGSNFTLKIRSTKLEDSAMYFCASRLNRGTDTQYFGPGTRLTVL.

The gene calls are TRBV28 and TRBJ2-1, with D perhaps matching TRBD1 (5 bases). This CDR3 comprises 14 residues. Germline V gives CDR1 MDHEN, CDR2 SYDVKM. V was clipped by 6 bases and J by 0 bases, with 9 bases between them. The CDR3 spells CASRGVSSYNEQFF. In nucleotides, the CDR3 is TGTGCCAGCAGAGGGGTAAGCTCCTACAATGAGCAGTTCTTC.

The chain has TRBV7-3 and TRBJ2-1, with 9 nucleotides matching TRBD1. Germline values: CDR1 SGHTA, CDR2 FQGTGA. V lost 5 bases, J lost 10 bases, and 6 bases stayed unmatched. This CDR3 region has 13 residues. CDR3 nucleotides: TGTGCCAGCAGCCGCGGGACAGGGCGCGAGCAGTTCTTC. This codes for CASSRGTGREQFF.

This chain joins TRBV27 and TRBJ2-1; D is uncertain. This CDR3 is 15 amino acids long. The germline V and J ends were trimmed by 6 bases and 4 bases, with 16 bases remaining between them. CDR1 is MNHEY, CDR2 SMNVEV, per germline (reference sequence). The CDR3 DNA reads as TGTGCCAGCAGAATCGAACCCCTTAGATACAATGAGCAGTTCTTC. Its protein is CASRIEPLRYNEQFF.

This clone has just one count. The CDR3 nucleotides are TGCGCCAGCAGCCCCCGAGGCGGGACTTATAACACCGGGGAGCTGTTTTTT. This encodes CASSPRGGTYNTGELFF. The rearrangement joins TRBV5-1 to TRBJ2-2; perhaps TRBD2 as D (6 bases). The CDR3 is 17 amino acids. The ends were cut back, 4 bases at V and 2 bases at J, with 18 bases in the middle. Germline V lookup: CDR1 SGHRS, CDR2 YFSETQ.

The chain joins TRBV27 to TRBJ2-1; 11 bases line up with TRBD2. This CDR3 contains 16 residues. The V gene end was trimmed by 5 bases and the J gene end by 3 bases; junction bases not matched to a gene: 6. In germline, CDR1 is MNHEY, CDR2 SMNVEV (reference sequence). The CDR3 nucleotides read TGTGCCAGCAGTCCCGTAGCGGGGGGGATCTACAATGAGCAGTTCTTC. Translation gives CASSPVAGGIYNEQFF.

V and J are TRBV7-2 and TRBJ1-6; TRBD1 matches 7 bases. V dropped 6 bases and J dropped 6; count of bases not matched to a gene: 8. This CDR3 contains 15 residues. Germline CDR1 and CDR2: SGHTA and FQGNSA. CDR3 in DNA: TGTGCCAGCAGTCCGACAGGGAGCCTTAATTCACCCCTCCACTTT. This encodes CASSPTGSLNSPLHF.

J is TRBJ2-2 and V is TRBV18, with a possible D match to TRBD1 (6 bases). CDR1 is KGHSH, CDR2 LQKENI, per germline. The CDR3 extends over 15 amino acids. Trimming removed 2 bases from V and 7 bases from J, with 14 bases in between. The CDR3 nucleotides read TGTGCCAGCTCACCAGGTTTAAGGACAGTCGGGGAGCTGTTTTTT. It yields the protein CASSPGLRTVGELFF.

As regards this clone: One end of the junction fails to match germline, which may point to a read error. The chain couples TRBV20-1 to TRBJ2-3; TRBD1 matches at 7 bases. In germline, CDR1 is DFQATT, CDR2 SNEGSKA (reference sequence). The CDR3 sequence is 8 residues long. The CDR3 here is CSATGQRF. The CDR3 nucleotides are TGCAGCGCAACGGGACAGAGGTTT.

The chain is built from TRBV15 and TRBJ2-5; TRBD2 might be the D (6 bases). The V and J ends lost 3 bases and 7 bases respectively, with 12 bases between them. The CDR3 contains 13 residues. CDR1 LNHNV and CDR2 YYDKDF come from the germline V gene (reference sequence). The DNA for the CDR3 is TGTGCCACCAGCAGTGCCGGGGGTGGGACCCAGTACTTC. Its protein is CATSSAGGGTQYF. The full variable domain, in which reference TRBV15 and TRBJ2-5 provide the parts outside the CDR3, is DAMVIQNPRYQVTQFGKPVTLSCSQTLNHNVMYWYQQKSSQAPKLLFHYYDKDFNNEADTPDNFQSRRPNTSFCFLDIRSPGLGDTAMYLCATSSAGGGTQYFGPGTRLLVL.

The table lists this clone with a count of one. This chain links TRBV19 with TRBJ1-2; tentatively, D is TRBD1 (6 bases). The CDR3 totals 15 residues. Germline CDR1 LNHDA, CDR2 SQIVND (reference sequence). Trimming stripped 7 bases from V and 4 bases from J, with 19 bases between. The CDR3 is CASTPRGGGSYGYTF. CDR3 bases: TGTGCCAGTACCCCCCGAGGCGGGGGCAGCTATGGCTACACCTTC.

This clone has only one observation. V usage is TRBV6-5 and J usage is TRBJ2-5; D is unclear. The CDR3 consists of 14 residues. The V gene's germline CDR1 is MNHEY and CDR2 SVGAGI. Trimming removed 6 bases at V and 2 bases at J, with 13 bases between. DNA for the CDR3: TGTGCCAGCAGCCCGGTAACCGTACAAGAGACCCAGTACTTC. Translated, it gives CASSPVTVQETQYF.

This chain connects TRBV20-1 to TRBJ2-2; TRBD2 matches 8 bases. The germline CDR1 and CDR2 sequences are DFQATT and SNEGSKA (reference sequence). With 3 bases clipped from V and 7 bases from J, the junction kept 7 bases outside the gene matches. The CDR3 loop spans 14 amino acids. CDR3 region: CSASSAGGNGELFF. CDR3 DNA sequence: TGCAGTGCTAGTTCTGCGGGAGGTAACGGGGAGCTGTTTTTT.

J is TRBJ1-1 and V is TRBV27; maybe TRBD1 (5 bases). Trimming stripped 9 bases from V and 5 bases from J, with 13 bases between. CDR1 and CDR2 (germline): MNHEY, SMNVEV (reference sequence). The CDR3 covers 12 residues. The CDR3 region is CASIGGKTEAFF. As DNA, the CDR3 is TGTGCCAGTATCGGGGGAAAGACTGAAGCTTTCTTT.

The V call is TRBV7-2, the J call TRBJ2-3; 8 bases match TRBD2. The germline CDR1 and CDR2 sequences are SGHTA and FQGNSA. V gave up 5 bases and J gave up 5 bases; unmatched junction bases: 9. This CDR3 has 15 amino acids. The CDR3: CASSHDYGGVDTQYF. For the CDR3, the DNA is TGTGCCAGCAGCCATGATTACGGGGGGGTAGATACGCAGTATTTT.